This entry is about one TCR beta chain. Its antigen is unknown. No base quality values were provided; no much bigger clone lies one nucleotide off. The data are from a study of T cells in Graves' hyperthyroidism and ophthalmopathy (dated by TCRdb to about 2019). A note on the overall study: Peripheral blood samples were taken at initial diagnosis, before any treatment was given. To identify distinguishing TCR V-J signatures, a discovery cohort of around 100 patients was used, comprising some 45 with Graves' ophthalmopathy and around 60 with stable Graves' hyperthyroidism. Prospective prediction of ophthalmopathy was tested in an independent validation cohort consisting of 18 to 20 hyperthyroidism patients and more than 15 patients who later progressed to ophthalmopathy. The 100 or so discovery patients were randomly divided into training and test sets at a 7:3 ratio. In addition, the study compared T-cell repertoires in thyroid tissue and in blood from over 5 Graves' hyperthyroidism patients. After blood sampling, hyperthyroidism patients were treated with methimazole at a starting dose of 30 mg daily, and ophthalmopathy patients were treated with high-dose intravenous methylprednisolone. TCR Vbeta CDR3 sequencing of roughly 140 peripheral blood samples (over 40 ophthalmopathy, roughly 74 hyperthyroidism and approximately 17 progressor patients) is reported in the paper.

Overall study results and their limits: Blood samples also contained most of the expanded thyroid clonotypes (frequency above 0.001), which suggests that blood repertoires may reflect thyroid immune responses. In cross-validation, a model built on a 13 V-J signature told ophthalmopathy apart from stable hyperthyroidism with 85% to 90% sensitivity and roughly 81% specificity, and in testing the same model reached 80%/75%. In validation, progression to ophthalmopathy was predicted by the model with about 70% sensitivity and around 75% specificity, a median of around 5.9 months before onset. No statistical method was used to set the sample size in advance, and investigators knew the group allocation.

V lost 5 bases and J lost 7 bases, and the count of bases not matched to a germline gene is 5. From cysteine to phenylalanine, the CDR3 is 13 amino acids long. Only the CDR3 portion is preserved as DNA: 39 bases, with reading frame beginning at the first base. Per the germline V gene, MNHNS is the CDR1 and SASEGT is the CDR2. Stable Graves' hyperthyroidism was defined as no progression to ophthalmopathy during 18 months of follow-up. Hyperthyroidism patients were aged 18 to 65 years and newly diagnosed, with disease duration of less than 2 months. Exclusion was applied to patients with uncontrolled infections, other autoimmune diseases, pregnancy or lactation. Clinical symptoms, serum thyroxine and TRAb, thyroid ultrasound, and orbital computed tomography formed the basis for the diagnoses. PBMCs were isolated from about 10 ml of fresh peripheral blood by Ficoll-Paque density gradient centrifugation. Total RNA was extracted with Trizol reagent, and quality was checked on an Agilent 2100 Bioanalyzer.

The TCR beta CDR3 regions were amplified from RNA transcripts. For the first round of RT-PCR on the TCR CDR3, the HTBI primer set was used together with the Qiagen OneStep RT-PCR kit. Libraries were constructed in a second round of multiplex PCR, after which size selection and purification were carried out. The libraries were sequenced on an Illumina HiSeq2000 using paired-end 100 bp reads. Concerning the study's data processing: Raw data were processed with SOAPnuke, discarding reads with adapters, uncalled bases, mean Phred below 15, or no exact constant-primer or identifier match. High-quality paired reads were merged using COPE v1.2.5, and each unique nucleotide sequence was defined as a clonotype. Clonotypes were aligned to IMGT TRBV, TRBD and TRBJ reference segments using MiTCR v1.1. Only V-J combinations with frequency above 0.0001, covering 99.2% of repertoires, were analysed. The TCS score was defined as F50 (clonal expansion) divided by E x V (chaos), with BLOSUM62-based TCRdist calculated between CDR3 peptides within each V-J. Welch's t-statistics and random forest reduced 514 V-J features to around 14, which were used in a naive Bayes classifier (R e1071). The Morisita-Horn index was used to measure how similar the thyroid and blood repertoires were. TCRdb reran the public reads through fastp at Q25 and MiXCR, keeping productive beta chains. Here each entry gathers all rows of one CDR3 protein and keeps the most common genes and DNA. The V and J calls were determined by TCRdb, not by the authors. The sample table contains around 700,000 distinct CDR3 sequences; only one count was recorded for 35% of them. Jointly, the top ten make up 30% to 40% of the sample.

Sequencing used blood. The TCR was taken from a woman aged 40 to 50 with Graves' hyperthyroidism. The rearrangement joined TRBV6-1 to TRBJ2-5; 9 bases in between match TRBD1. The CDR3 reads CASSLDRGGTQYF. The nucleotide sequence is TGTGCCAGCAGTCTGGACAGGGGAGGGACCCAGTACTTC.